This entry lists 12 T cell receptor beta chains sequenced from one sample in a study of response to subunit inactivated influenza vaccine. TCRdb reprocessed the RT-PCR reads with MiXCR, giving one entry per CDR3 protein. The data show 650,000 to 850,000 distinct CDR3 sequences, around 13% seen once. Sequencing used PBMCs from blood, obtained around 15 days before vaccination. The source is a man aged 45-60 years who received an inactivated influenza vaccine.

The chain links TRBV3-1 to TRBJ1-4; a possible D gene is TRBD1 (5 bases). CDR1 is LGHDT and CDR2 is YNNKEL in the germline V gene (reference sequence). Trimming pared 7 bases from V and 11 bases from J, leaving 11 bases between. The CDR3 consists of 11 residues. CDR3 DNA sequence: TGTGCCAGCAAAGGGGCCAGTAAACTGTTTTTT. It is translated as CASKGASKLFF.

This chain uses TRBV7-9 with TRBJ2-2, with 7 bases lining up with TRBD1. Germline V gene data show CDR1 as SEHNR and CDR2 as FQNEAQ (reference sequence). The CDR3 has 16 amino acids. V lost 10 bases and J lost 0; bases outside the gene matches: 11. CDR3 protein: CATSKGAASNTGELFF. CDR3 in DNA: TGTGCCACCAGTAAGGGGGCGGCCTCGAACACCGGGGAGCTGTTTTTT.

This clonotype occurred many times. The chain joins TRBV3-1 to TRBJ2-5, with D unresolved. This CDR3 has 17 amino acids. Germline V gene sequence: CDR1 LGHDT, CDR2 YNNKEL (reference sequence). The V and J ends lost 6 bases and 2 bases respectively, with 22 bases between them. The CDR3 DNA follows: TGTGCCAGCAGGTCCTATGCAGGCCGCCTGGGACAAGAGACCCAGTACTTC. Protein sequence: CASRSYAGRLGQETQYF.

In this sample, this clonotype turned up many times. The V and J genes are TRBV29-1 and TRBJ2-7, with TRBD2 as a possible D gene (5 bases). Germline V gives CDR1 SQVTM, CDR2 ANQGSEA. The CDR3 is made up of 12 amino acids. The V gene lost 5 bases and the J gene lost 0 bases, with 8 bases spanning the gap. The CDR3 reads CSVQSGSYEQYF. The DNA for the CDR3 is TGCAGCGTTCAAAGCGGCTCCTACGAGCAGTACTTC.

This clonotype was seen more than once but under ten times. This chain joins TRBV18 and TRBJ2-2, with 10 bases lining up with TRBD1. After removal of 5 bases from V and 7 bases from J, the junction contained 7 bases not matched to a gene. From germline, CDR1 is KGHSH and CDR2 LQKENI. This CDR3 is built from 15 residues. Here the CDR3 DNA reads TGTGCCAGCTCAACGGGACAGGGGATCGTCGGGGAGCTGTTTTTT. The encoded protein is CASSTGQGIVGELFF.

The rearrangement links TRBV20-1 to TRBJ2-6; D possibly corresponds to TRBD1 (5 bases). This CDR3 spans 14 amino acids. V lost 6 bases to trimming and J lost 0 bases, with 9 bases between them. Germline V lookup: CDR1 DFQATT, CDR2 SNEGSKA (reference sequence). CDR3 residues: CSAFTGSGANVLTF. CDR3 nucleotide sequence: TGCAGTGCCTTTACAGGCTCTGGGGCCAACGTCCTGACTTTC.

This clonotype was detected a few times. J is TRBJ2-4 and V is TRBV12-3 or TRBV12-4; tentatively, D is TRBD1 or TRBD2 (5 bases each). This CDR3 has 18 amino acids. The germline V and J ends were trimmed by 5 bases and 0 bases, with 20 bases remaining between them. DNA of the CDR3: TGTGCCAGCAGTAGCACCGGGACGGTGCCGATAGCCAAAAACATTCAGTACTTC. Translation gives CASSSTGTVPIAKNIQYF.

The chain combines TRBV3-1 with TRBJ1-6; 7 bases line up with TRBD1. Trimming took 1 base from V and 4 from J; bases not matched to a gene: 4. The germline V gene encodes CDR1 LGHDT and CDR2 YNNKEL (reference sequence). There are 16 residues in the CDR3. CDR3 sequence (DNA): TGTGCCAGCAGCCAAGGGGACAGTTATTATAATTCACCCCTCCACTTT. It translates to CASSQGDSYYNSPLHF.

In this sample, this clonotype turned up a few times. The chain uses TRBV27 and TRBJ2-7; possibly TRBD1 for D (6 bases). This CDR3 has 13 amino acids. Germline-derived CDR1 and CDR2 are MNHEY and SMNVEV (reference sequence). Trimming removed 3 bases from V and 3 bases from J, with 9 bases in between. CDR3 in amino acids: CASSFDRRYEQYF. The CDR3 DNA is TGTGCCAGCAGTTTTGACAGGCGCTACGAGCAGTACTTC.

This clonotype was observed a handful of times. V and J are TRBV29-1 and TRBJ2-1; 7 bases fit TRBD1. The CDR3 contains 13 residues. The germline V gene encodes CDR1 SQVTM and CDR2 ANQGSEA. V lost 7 bases to trimming and J lost 1 base; unmatched junction nucleotides: 4. CDR3 protein: CSAWDSSYNEQFF. The DNA for the CDR3 is TGCAGCGCTTGGGACAGTTCCTACAATGAGCAGTTCTTC.

This clonotype turned up a few times. The rearrangement links TRBV27 to TRBJ2-5; D is uncertain. CDR1 is MNHEY, CDR2 SMNVEV, per germline (reference sequence). CDR3 size: 14 residues. Trimming left V 3 bases short and J 2 bases short, with 10 bases between. CDR3 protein: CASSFWGGQETQYF. The CDR3 DNA is TGTGCCAGCAGTTTTTGGGGTGGGCAAGAGACCCAGTACTTC.

The chain links TRBV28 to TRBJ2-5; the D is unclear. Germline-derived CDR1 and CDR2 are MDHEN and SYDVKM. This CDR3 has 14 amino acids. Trimming removed 2 bases at V and 1 base at J, with 8 bases between. Here the CDR3 DNA reads TGTGCCAGCAGTTTAAAGCCTACCCAAGAGACCCAGTACTTC. As protein: CASSLKPTQETQYF. Together with reference TRBV28 and TRBJ2-5, the CDR3 gives the full variable domain: DVKVTQSSRYLVKRTGEKVFLECVQDMDHENMFWYRQDPGLGLRLIYFSYDVKMKEKGDIPEGYSVSREKKERFSLILESASTNQTSMYLCASSLKPTQETQYFGPGTRLLVL.